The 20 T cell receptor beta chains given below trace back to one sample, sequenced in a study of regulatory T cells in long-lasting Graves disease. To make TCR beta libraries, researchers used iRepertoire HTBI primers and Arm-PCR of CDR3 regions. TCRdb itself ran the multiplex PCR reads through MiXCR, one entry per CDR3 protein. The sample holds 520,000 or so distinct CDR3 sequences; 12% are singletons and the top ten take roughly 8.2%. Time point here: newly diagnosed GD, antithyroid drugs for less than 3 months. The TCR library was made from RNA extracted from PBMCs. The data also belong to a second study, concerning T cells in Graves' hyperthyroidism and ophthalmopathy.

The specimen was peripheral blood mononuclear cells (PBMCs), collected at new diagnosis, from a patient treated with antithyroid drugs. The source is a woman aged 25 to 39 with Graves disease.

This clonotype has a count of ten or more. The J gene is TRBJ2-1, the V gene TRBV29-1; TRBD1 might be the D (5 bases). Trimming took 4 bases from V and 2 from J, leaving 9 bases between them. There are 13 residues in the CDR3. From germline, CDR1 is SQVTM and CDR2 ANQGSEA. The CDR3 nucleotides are TGCAGCGTTGTCAGACAGACCTACAATGAGCAGTTCTTC. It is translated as CSVVRQTYNEQFF.

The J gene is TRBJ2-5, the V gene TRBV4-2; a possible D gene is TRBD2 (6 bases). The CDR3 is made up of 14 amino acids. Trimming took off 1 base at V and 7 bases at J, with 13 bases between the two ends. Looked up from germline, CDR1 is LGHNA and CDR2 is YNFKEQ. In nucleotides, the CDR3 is TGTGCCAGCAGCCAAGTGGGGGGTCGGGCGACCCAGTACTTC. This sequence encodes CASSQVGGRATQYF.

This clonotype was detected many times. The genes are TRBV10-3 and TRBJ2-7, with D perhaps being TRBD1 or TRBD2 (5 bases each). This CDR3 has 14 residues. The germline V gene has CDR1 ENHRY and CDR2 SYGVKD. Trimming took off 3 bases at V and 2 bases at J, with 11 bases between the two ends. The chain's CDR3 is CAISDRDEAYEQYF. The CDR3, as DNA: TGTGCCATCAGTGACCGGGACGAAGCCTACGAGCAGTACTTC.

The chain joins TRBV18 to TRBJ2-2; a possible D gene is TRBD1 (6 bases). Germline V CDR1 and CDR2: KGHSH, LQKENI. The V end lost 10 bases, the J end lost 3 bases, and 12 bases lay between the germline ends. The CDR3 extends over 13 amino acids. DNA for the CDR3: TGTGCCACCACCGGACAGCACACCGGGGAGCTGTTTTTT. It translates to CATTGQHTGELFF.

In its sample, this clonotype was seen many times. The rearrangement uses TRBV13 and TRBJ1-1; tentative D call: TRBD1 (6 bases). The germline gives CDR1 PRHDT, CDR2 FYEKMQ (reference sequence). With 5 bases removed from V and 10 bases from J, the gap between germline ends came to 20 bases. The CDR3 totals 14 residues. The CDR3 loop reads CASSPEDGQRGAFF. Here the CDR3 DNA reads TGTGCCAGCAGCCCTGAGGACGGACAGAGGGGAGCTTTCTTT.

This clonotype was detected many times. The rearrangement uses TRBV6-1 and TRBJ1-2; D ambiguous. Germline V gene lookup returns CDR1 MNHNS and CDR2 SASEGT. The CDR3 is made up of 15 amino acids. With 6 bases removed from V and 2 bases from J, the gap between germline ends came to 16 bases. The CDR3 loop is CASSPRIQSNYGYTF. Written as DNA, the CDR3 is TGTGCCAGCAGCCCGAGGATCCAGTCGAACTATGGCTACACCTTC.

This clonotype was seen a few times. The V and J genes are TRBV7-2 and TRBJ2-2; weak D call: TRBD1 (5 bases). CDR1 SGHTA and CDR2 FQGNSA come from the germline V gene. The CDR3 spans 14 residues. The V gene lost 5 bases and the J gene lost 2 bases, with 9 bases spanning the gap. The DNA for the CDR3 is TGTGCCAGCAGCACACAGGTTAACACCGGGGAGCTGTTTTTT. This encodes CASSTQVNTGELFF.

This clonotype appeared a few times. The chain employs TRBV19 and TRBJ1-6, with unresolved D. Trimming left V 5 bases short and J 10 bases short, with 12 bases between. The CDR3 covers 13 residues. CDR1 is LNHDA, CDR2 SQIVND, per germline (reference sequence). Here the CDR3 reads CASSATAVSPLHF. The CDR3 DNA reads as TGTGCCAGTAGTGCGACCGCCGTGTCACCCCTCCACTTT.

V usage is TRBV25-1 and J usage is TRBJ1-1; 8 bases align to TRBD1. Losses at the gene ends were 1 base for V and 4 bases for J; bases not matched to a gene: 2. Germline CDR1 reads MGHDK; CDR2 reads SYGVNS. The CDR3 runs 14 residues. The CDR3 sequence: CASSEWTGRTEAFF. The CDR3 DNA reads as TGTGCCAGCAGTGAATGGACAGGGCGCACTGAAGCTTTCTTT.

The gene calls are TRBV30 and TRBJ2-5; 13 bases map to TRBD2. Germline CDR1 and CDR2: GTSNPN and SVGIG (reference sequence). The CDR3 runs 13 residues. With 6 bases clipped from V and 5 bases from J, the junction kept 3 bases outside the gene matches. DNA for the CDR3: TGTGCCTGCTTGGGACTAGCGGGGGAGACCCAGTACTTC. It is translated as CACLGLAGETQYF.

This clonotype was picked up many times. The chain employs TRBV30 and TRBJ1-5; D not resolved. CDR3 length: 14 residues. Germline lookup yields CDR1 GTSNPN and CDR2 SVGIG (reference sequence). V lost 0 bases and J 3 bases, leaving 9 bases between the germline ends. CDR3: CAWSVQGSNQPQHF. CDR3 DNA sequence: TGTGCCTGGAGTGTTCAAGGGTCCAATCAGCCCCAGCATTTT.

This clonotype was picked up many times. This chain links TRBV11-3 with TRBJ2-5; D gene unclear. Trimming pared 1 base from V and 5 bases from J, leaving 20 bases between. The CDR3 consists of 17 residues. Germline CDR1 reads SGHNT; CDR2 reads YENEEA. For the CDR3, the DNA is TGTGCCAGCAGCTTAGGGGTCAAAGGCCTAAGCACGGAGACCCAGTACTTC. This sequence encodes CASSLGVKGLSTETQYF.

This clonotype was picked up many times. The CDR3 loop is CASSSLGARAGDEQYF. Written as DNA, the CDR3 is TGTGCCAGTAGTTCATTGGGGGCGCGGGCAGGAGACGAGCAGTACTTC. This chain connects TRBV19 to TRBJ2-7; D possibly corresponds to TRBD1 (6 bases). Trimming removed 5 bases at V and 5 bases at J, with 22 bases between. CDR1 LNHDA and CDR2 SQIVND come from the germline V gene (reference sequence). This CDR3 has 16 residues. The full variable domain, with the rest looked up from reference TRBV19 and TRBJ2-7, is DGGITQSPKYLFRKEGQNVTLSCEQNLNHDAMYWYRQDPGQGLRLIYYSQIVNDFQKGDIAEGYSVSREKKESFPLTVTSAQKNPTAFYLCASSSLGARAGDEQYFGPGTRLTVT.

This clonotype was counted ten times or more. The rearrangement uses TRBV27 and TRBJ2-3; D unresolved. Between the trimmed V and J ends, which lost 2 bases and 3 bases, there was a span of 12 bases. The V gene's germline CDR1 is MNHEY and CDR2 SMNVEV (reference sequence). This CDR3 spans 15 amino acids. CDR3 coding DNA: TGTGCCAGCAGTTTACACCCAAAAAGTACAGATACGCAGTATTTT. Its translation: CASSLHPKSTDTQYF.

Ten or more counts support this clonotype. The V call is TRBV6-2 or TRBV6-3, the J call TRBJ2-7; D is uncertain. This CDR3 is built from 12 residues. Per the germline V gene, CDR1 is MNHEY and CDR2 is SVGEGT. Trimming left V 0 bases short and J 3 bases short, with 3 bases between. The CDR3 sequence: CASSYSSYEQYF. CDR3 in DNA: TGTGCCAGCAGTTACTCGAGCTACGAGCAGTACTTC.

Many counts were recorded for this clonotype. The CDR3 nucleotides read TGTGCCAGCAGTTCCGGCGAAAAACTGTTTTTT. This codes for CASSSGEKLFF. This sequence joins TRBV12-3 or TRBV12-4 and TRBJ1-4; D remains unclear. V was shortened by 4 bases and J by 8 bases, with 5 bases between the two germline ends. CDR3 length equals 11 residues.

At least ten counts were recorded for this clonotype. DNA for the CDR3: TGTGCCAGCAGTAGTATCGGGAATAGGAGGACCTACGAGCAGTACTTC. It yields the protein CASSSIGNRRTYEQYF. The chain has TRBV28 and TRBJ2-7; D perhaps matches TRBD2 (5 bases). CDR1 and CDR2 (germline): MDHEN, SYDVKM. V was pared by 5 bases and J by 2 bases, with 19 bases between. This CDR3 has 16 residues.

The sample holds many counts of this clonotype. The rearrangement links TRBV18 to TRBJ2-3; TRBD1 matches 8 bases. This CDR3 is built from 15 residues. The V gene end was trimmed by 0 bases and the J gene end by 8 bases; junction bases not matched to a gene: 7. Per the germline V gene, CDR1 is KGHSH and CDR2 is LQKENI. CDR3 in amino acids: CASSPPKTGDGTQYF. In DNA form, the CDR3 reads TGTGCCAGCTCACCACCGAAGACAGGGGATGGTACGCAGTATTTT.

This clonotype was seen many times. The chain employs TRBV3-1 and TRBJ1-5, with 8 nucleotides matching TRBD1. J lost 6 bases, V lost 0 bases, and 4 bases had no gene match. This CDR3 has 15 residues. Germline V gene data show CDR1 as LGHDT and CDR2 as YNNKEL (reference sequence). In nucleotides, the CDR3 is TGTGCCAGCAGCCAAGATCCAGGGGGCATTCAGCCCCAGCATTTT. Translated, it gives CASSQDPGGIQPQHF. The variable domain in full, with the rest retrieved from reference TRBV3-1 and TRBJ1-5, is DTAVSQTPKYLVTQMGNDKSIKCEQNLGHDTMYWYKQDSKKFLKIMFSYNNKELIINETVPNRFSPKSPDKAHLNLHINSLELGDSAVYFCASSQDPGGIQPQHFGDGTRLSIL.

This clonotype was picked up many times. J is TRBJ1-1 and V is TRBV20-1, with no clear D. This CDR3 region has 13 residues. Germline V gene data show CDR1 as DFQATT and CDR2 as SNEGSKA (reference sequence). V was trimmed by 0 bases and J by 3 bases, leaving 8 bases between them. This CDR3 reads CSAREGTDTEAFF. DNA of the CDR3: TGCAGTGCTAGAGAGGGAACGGACACTGAAGCTTTCTTT.